This T cell receptor beta chain emerged from a study of blood T cell repertoires in COVID-19. Germline V gene sequence: CDR1 LNHDA, CDR2 SQIVND (reference sequence). CDR3 length: 14 amino acids. Trimming took off 3 bases at V and 6 bases at J, with 11 bases between the two ends. Here immunoSEQ multiplex PCR was the method, and the copy in TCRdb shows in-frame clones only, minus some. The table has some 120,000 clones, roughly 79% seen once. The receptor was isolated from a man older than 75 with acute or convalescent COVID-19. V is TRBV19 and J is TRBJ2-2; D unresolved. Sequencing was carried out using peripheral blood. This CDR3 is CASSISGGAGELFF. In nucleotides, the CDR3 is TGTGCCAGTAGTATTTCGGGTGGAGCCGGGGAGCTGTTTTTT.